Listed below are T cell receptor beta chains from one sample, sequenced in a study of sequential checkpoint blockade in melanoma. The protocol was immunoSEQ multiplex PCR, while the TCRdb copy is restricted to in-frame clones and leaves out a portion. The sample lists several thousand clones; 16% were seen once. The sequencing used tumor tissue (inferred from file names), collected from a patient given nivolumab and ipilimumab in sequence. The receptor source for this set is a human donor with melanoma. The CDR3 runs from the conserved cysteine through the conserved F or W. A D gene is named only where the DNA matches it firmly. Some rows have no size entry. The others give once, few or many, or a class for an expanded clone.

TRBV6-8	large	-	TRBJ1-1	CASNHAGLMDTEAFF	TGTGCCAGCAACCACGCGGGGCTGATGGACACTGAAGCTTTCTTT
TRBV18	-	-	TRBJ1-2	CASSPLPGTGNYGYTF	TGTGCCAGCTCACCACTTCCCGGGACGGGGAACTATGGCTACACCTTC
TRBV6-8	-	TRBD1	TRBJ1-6	CASSGTGYSPLHF	TGTGCCAGTTCCGGGACAGGGTATTCACCCCTCCACTTT
TRBV28	large	-	TRBJ1-1	CASSFGAVNTEAFF	TGTGCCAGCAGTTTCGGGGCGGTGAACACTGAAGCTTTCTTT
TRBV19	large	-	TRBJ1-5	CASRDSNQPQHF	TGTGCCAGTAGGGACAGCAATCAGCCCCAGCATTTT
TRBV5-1	-	TRBD1	TRBJ2-1	CASSQSGQGLGNEQFF	TGCGCCAGCAGCCAATCGGGACAGGGTTTGGGTAATGAGCAGTTCTTC
TRBV12-5	few	-	TRBJ2-1	CASKEGLEQFF	TGTGCCAGCAAGGAGGGGCTTGAGCAGTTCTTC
TRBV6-8	few	-	TRBJ1-2	CASKVPGGNYGYTF	TGTGCCAGCAAAGTCCCCGGAGGGAACTATGGCTACACCTTC
TRBV6-8	large	-	TRBJ1-1	CASSYSPRTEAFF	TGTGCCAGCAGTTACTCGCCAAGAACTGAAGCTTTCTTT
TRBV15	-	-	TRBJ1-6	CATSRDGEFGSPLHF	TGTGCCACCAGCAGAGATGGGGAGTTCGGTTCACCCCTCCACTTT
TRBV9	-	TRBD1	TRBJ2-7	CASSVGAAGGGEQYF	TGTGCCAGCAGCGTAGGAGCAGCAGGGGGCGGCGAGCAGTACTTC
TRBV2	few	TRBD2	TRBJ2-2	CASSGGSGGPPTGELFF	TGTGCCAGCAGTGGGGGAAGCGGGGGCCCACCCACCGGGGAGCTGTTTTTT
TRBV11-3	-	-	TRBJ2-1	CASSSKRGGGRGVADNEQFF	TGTGCCAGCAGCTCCAAGAGGGGTGGCGGGCGAGGGGTGGCGGACAATGAGCAGTTCTTC
TRBV19	-	-	TRBJ1-5	CASSTSKHYSNQPQHF	TGTGCCAGTAGTACCTCCAAGCACTATAGCAATCAGCCCCAGCATTTT
TRBV9	few	-	TRBJ1-1	CASSLDRVTEAFF	TGTGCCAGCAGCCTAGACCGGGTAACTGAAGCTTTCTTT
TRBV28	few	-	TRBJ2-3	CASNPDADTQYF	TGTGCCAGCAATCCTGACGCAGATACGCAGTATTTT
TRBV6-8	few	-	TRBJ2-2	CASSLSHNTGELFF	TGTGCCAGCAGTTTGTCACACAACACCGGGGAGCTGTTTTTT
TRBV6-8	few	-	TRBJ2-7	CASSPRGGFYEQYF	TGTGCCAGCAGTCCCCGGGGAGGCTTTTACGAGCAGTACTTC
TRBV6-8	-	-	TRBJ2-2	CASSYSGGSPGELFF	TGTGCCAGCAGTTATTCTGGGGGGTCCCCCGGGGAGCTGTTTTTT
TRBV6-8	many	-	TRBJ2-3	CAISLVSADTQYF	TGTGCCATCAGTCTAGTGTCTGCAGATACGCAGTATTTT
TRBV28	medium-sized	-	TRBJ2-7	CASSGDTTLTYEQYF	TGTGCCAGCAGTGGGGACACTACGCTCACCTACGAGCAGTACTTC
TRBV19	-	-	TRBJ1-5	CASKRTGWVNQPQHF	TGTGCCAGTAAAAGGACGGGGTGGGTTAATCAGCCCCAGCATTTT
TRBV19	-	-	TRBJ2-7	CASRRDVEDEQYF	TGTGCCAGTAGACGGGACGTTGAGGACGAGCAGTACTTC
TRBV6-8	few	-	TRBJ1-4	CASRHQTTNEKLFF	TGTGCCAGCAGACATCAAACAACTAATGAAAAACTGTTTTTT
TRBV6-1	medium-sized	TRBD1	TRBJ1-4	CASSEVGTGRFDEKLFF	TGTGCCAGCAGTGAAGTGGGGACAGGGCGGTTTGATGAAAAACTGTTTTTT
TRBV6-8	-	TRBD1	TRBJ2-7	CASSYTGTVGLGEQYF	TGTGCCAGCAGTTACACGGGGACAGTCGGTCTGGGCGAGCAGTACTTC
TRBV6-8	-	TRBD2	TRBJ2-1	CASKSSGGLNEQFF	TGTGCCAGCAAGTCTAGCGGGGGGCTCAATGAGCAGTTCTTC
TRBV11-3	few	-	TRBJ2-7	CASSRPSGSYEQYF	TGTGCCAGCAGCCGTCCTTCGGGCAGCTACGAGCAGTACTTC
TRBV19	-	-	TRBJ2-2	CASKGLGGANTGELFF	TGTGCCAGTAAAGGATTAGGGGGGGCCAACACCGGGGAGCTGTTTTTT
TRBV28	few	-	TRBJ1-5	CASSLRPGSRSRGQPQHF	TGTGCCAGCAGTTTACGGCCTGGTAGTCGGAGTCGCGGGCAGCCCCAGCATTTT
TRBV28	-	TRBD1	TRBJ1-1	CASSARQGPMNTEAFF	TGTGCCAGCAGTGCTCGACAGGGCCCGATGAACACTGAAGCTTTCTTT
TRBV11-3	many	TRBD1	TRBJ2-7	CASSLSFGTAYEQYF	TGTGCCAGCAGCTTATCTTTCGGGACAGCCTACGAGCAGTACTTC
TRBV29-1	few	-	TRBJ1-2	CSVEGRGLDGYTF	TGCAGCGTGGAAGGACGAGGGCTCGATGGCTACACCTTC